This record concerns one T cell receptor (beta chain) sequence. Clones were sequenced by immunoSEQ multiplex PCR, and TCRdb holds only the in-frame ones, with some missing. The sample shows hundreds of thousands of clones, around 89% of them seen only once. This record belongs to a study of blood T cell repertoires in COVID-19. Study-wide background: Some COVID-19 samples were acute and others convalescent; all came from the United States, Italy and Spain.

Sequencing was performed on peripheral blood. This receptor was obtained from a man aged 35 to 55 with acute or convalescent COVID-19.

The chain's CDR3 is CASSPLGGGIPGNQPQHF. CDR3 bases: TGTGCCAGTAGTCCCCTAGGGGGGGGAATTCCCGGCAATCAGCCCCAGCATTTT. J is TRBJ1-5 and V is TRBV19; D may be TRBD1 (6 bases). CDR1 is LNHDA and CDR2 is SQIVND in the germline V gene (reference sequence). The CDR3 sequence is 18 residues long. The V end was cut by 5 bases, the J end by 2 bases, with 22 bases between.